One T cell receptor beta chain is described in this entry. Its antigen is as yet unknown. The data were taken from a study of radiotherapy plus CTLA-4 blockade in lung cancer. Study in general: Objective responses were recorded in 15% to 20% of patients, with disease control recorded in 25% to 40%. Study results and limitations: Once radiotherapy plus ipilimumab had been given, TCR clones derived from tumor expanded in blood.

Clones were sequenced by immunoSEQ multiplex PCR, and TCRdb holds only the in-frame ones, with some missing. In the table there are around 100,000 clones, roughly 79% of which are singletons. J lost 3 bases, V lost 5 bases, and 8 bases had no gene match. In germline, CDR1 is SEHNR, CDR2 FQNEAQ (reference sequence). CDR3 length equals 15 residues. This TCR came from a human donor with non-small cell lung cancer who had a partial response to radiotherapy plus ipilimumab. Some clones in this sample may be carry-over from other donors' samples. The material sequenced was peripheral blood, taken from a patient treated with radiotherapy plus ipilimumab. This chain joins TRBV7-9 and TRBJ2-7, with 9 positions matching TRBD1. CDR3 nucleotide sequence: TGTGCCAGCAGCGGGGACAGGGAAAACCTCTACGAGCAGTACTTC. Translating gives CASSGDRENLYEQYF.